The clone carrying this T cell receptor (beta chain) was detected many times. This record comes from a study of T cells in Graves' hyperthyroidism and ophthalmopathy. There were TCR beta CDR3 regions amplified from RNA transcripts. The TCR CDR3 first-round RT-PCR relied on the HTBI primer set. TCRdb reanalysed the multiplex PCR reads using MiXCR and keeps one entry per CDR3 protein. The table has over 150,000 distinct CDR3 sequences, approximately 16% seen once. The ends were cut back, 6 bases at V and 6 bases at J, with 12 bases in the middle. The germline V gene has CDR1 SEHNR and CDR2 FQNEAQ (reference sequence). The CDR3 consists of 13 residues.

Sequencing was done on a sample of blood. The rearrangement uses TRBV7-9 and TRBJ2-1, with D perhaps matching TRBD2 (5 bases). This TCR derives from a woman between 45 and 60 years old with Graves' hyperthyroidism. The CDR3 reads CASRSDFLNEQFF. For the CDR3, the DNA is TGTGCCAGCAGGTCGGACTTCCTCAATGAGCAGTTCTTC.